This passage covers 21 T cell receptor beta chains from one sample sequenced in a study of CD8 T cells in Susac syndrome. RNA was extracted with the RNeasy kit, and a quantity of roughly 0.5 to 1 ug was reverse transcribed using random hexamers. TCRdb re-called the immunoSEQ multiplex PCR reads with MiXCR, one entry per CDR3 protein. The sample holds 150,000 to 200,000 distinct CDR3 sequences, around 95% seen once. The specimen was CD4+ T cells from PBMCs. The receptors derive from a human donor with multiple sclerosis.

The CDR3 DNA follows: TGTGCCTGGAACGGACAGGGTGGTCAGCCCCAGCATTTT. Amino acids: CAWNGQGGQPQHF. This chain connects TRBV30 to TRBJ1-5; 8 bases are shared with TRBD1. This CDR3 has 13 amino acids. Per germline, CDR1 GTSNPN and CDR2 SVGIG (reference sequence). J was trimmed by 6 bases and V by 4 bases; bases with no gene match: 5.

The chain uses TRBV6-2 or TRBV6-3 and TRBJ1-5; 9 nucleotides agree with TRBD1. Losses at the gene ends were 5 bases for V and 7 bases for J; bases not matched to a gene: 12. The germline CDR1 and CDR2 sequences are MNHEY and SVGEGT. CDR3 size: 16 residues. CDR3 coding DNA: TGTGCCAGCAGTACGAGGGGACAGGGCCAGCGGCAGCCCCAGCATTTT. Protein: CASSTRGQGQRQPQHF.

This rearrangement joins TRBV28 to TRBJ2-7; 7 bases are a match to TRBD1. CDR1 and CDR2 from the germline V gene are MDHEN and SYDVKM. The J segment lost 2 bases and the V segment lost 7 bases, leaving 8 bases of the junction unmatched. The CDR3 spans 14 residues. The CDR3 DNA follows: TGTGCCAGCACTTCTGGGGACAGACCCTACGAGCAGTACTTC. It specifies CASTSGDRPYEQYF.

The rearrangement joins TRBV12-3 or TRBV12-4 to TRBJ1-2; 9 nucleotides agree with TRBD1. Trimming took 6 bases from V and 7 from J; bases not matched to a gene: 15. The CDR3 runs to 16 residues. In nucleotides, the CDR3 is TGTGCCAGCAGCCGAGACCTAGGGACAGGGATTTCTGGCTACACCTTC. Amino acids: CASSRDLGTGISGYTF.

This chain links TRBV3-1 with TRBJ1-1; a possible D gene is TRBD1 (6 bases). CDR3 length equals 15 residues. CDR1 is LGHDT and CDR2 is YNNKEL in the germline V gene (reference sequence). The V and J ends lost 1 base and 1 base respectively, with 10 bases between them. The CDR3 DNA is TGTGCCAGCAGCCAAGCCCTGACAGGGAACACTGAAGCTTTCTTT. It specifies CASSQALTGNTEAFF.

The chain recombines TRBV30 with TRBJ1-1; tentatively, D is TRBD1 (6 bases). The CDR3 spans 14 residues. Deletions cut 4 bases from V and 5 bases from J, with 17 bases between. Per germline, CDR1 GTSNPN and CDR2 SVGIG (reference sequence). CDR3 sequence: CAWTAGALGTEAFF. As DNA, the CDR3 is TGTGCCTGGACTGCAGGGGCGTTGGGGACTGAAGCTTTCTTT.

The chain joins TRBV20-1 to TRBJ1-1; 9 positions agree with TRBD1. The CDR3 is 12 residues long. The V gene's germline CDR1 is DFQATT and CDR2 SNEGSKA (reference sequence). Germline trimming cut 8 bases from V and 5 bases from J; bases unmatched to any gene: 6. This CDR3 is CSPGQGRTEAFF. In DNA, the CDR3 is TGCAGTCCCGGACAGGGGCGGACTGAAGCTTTCTTT.

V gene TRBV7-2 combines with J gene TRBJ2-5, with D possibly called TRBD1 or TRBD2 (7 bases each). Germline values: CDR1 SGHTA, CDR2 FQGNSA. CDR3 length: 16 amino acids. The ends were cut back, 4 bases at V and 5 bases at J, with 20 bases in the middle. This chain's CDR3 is CASSSSGALRGETQYF. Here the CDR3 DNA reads TGTGCCAGCAGCTCGAGCGGGGCACTCAGGGGGGAGACCCAGTACTTC.

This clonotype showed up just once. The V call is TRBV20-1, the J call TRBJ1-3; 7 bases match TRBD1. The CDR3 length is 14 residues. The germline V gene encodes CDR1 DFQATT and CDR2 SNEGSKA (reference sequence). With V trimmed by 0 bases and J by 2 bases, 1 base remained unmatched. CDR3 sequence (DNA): TGCAGTGCTAGAGAGGGGACAGCTGGAAACACCATATATTTT. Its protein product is CSAREGTAGNTIYF.

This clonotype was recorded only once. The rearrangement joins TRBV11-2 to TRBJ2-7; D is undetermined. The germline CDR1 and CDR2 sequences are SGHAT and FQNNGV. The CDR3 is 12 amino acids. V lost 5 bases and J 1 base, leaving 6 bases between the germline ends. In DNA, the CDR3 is TGTGCCAGCAGCCCCATGTCCTACGAGCAGTACTTC. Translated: CASSPMSYEQYF. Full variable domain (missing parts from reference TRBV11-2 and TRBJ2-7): EAGVAQSPRYKIIEKRQSVAFWCNPISGHATLYWYQQILGQGPKLLIQFQNNGVVDDSQLPKDRFSAERLKGVDSTLKIQPAKLEDSAVYLCASSPMSYEQYFGPGTRLTVT.

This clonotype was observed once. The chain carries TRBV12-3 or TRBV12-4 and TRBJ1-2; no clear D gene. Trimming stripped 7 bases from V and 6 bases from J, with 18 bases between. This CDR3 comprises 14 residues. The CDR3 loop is CASNTPGPSDGYTF. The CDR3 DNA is TGTGCCAGCAACACACCGGGCCCTTCTGATGGCTACACCTTC.

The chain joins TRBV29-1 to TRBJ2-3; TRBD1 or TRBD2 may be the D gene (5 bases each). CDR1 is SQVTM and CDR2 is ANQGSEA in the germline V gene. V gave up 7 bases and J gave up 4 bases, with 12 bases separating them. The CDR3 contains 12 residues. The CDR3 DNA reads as TGCAGCGCTGGGGGTCGGGCAGATACGCAGTATTTT. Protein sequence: CSAGGRADTQYF.

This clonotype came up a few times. The CDR3: CSANTGSTEAFF. The CDR3 DNA sequence: TGCAGTGCTAATACAGGGAGCACTGAAGCTTTCTTT. The chain is built from TRBV20-1 and TRBJ1-1, with D possibly matching TRBD1 (6 bases). Trimming took 4 bases from V and 4 from J, leaving 10 bases between them. The CDR3 loop spans 12 amino acids. Germline V CDR1 and CDR2: DFQATT, SNEGSKA (reference sequence).

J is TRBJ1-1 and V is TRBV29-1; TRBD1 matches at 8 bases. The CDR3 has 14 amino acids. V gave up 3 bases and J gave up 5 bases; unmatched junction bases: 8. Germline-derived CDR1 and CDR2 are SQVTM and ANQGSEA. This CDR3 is CSVDTGGPGTEAFF. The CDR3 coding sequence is TGCAGCGTTGATACAGGGGGTCCCGGAACTGAAGCTTTCTTT.

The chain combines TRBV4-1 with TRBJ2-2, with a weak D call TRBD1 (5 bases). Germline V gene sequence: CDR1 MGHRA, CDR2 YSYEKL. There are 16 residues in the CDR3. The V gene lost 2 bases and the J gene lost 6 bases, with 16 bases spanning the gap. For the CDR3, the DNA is TGCGCCAGCAGCCAACGCCAGGGAAGTTTTCCCGGGGAGCTGTTTTTT. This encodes CASSQRQGSFPGELFF.

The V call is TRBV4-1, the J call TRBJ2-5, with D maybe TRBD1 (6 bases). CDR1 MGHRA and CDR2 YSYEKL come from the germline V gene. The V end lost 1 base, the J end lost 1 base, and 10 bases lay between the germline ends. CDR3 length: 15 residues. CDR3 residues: CASSQAKDSQETQYF. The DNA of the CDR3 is TGCGCCAGCAGCCAAGCTAAGGACAGCCAAGAGACCCAGTACTTC.

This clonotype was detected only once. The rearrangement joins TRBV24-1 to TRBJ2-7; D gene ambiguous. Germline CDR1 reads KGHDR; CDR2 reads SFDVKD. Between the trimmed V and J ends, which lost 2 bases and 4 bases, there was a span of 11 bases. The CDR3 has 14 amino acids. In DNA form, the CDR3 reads TGTGCCACCAGTGATTCCGGTTTGGGATACGAGCAGTACTTC. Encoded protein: CATSDSGLGYEQYF.

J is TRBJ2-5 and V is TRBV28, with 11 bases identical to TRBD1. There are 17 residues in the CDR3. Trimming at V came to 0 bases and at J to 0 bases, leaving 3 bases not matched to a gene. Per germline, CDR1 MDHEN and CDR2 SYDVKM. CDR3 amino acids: CASSLWGQGEHQETQYF. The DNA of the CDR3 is TGTGCCAGCAGTTTATGGGGACAGGGGGAGCACCAAGAGACCCAGTACTTC.

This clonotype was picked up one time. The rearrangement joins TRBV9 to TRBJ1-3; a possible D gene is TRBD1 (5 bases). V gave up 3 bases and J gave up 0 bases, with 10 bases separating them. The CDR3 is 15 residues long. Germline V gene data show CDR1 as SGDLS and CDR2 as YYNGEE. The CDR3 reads CASSAPGISGNTIYF. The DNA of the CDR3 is TGTGCCAGCAGCGCCCCAGGGATCTCTGGAAACACCATATATTTT.

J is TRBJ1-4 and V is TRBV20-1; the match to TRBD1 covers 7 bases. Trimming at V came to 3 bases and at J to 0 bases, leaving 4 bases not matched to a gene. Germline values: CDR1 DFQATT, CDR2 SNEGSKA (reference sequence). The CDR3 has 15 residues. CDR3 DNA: TGCAGTGCTAGGAAAGGGGGCTCAACTAATGAAAAACTGTTTTTT. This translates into CSARKGGSTNEKLFF.

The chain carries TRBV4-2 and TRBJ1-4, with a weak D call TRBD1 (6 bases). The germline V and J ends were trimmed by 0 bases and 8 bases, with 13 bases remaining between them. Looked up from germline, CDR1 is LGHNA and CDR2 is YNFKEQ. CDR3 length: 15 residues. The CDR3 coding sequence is TGTGCCAGCAGCCAAGAAGGGCAGGGGAACGAAAAACTGTTTTTT. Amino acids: CASSQEGQGNEKLFF.